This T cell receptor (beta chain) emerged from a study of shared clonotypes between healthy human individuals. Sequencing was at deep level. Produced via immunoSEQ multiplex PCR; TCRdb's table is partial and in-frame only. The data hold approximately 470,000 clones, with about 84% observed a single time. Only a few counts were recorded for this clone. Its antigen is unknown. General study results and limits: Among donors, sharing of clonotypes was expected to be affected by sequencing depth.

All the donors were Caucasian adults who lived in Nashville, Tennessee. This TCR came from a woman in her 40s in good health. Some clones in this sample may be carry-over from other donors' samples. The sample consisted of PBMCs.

CDR3 residues: CASSLDSSGANVLTF. The CDR3, as DNA: TGTGCCAGCAGCTTAGACAGCTCTGGGGCCAACGTCCTGACTTTC. The chain links TRBV11-2 to TRBJ2-6; D remains unclear. The length of the CDR3 is 15 residues. The V and J ends lost 0 bases and 0 bases respectively, with 3 bases between them. The germline gives CDR1 SGHAT, CDR2 FQNNGV.